A selection of T cell receptor beta chains follows, all from one sample in a study of T-cell memory formation after mild COVID-19. TCRdb passed the 5' RACE reads through MiXCR, listing each CDR3 protein once. The profile shows approximately 580,000 distinct CDR3 sequences, roughly 22% of them singletons. Material: PBMCs or a T cell subset sorted from them (not recorded which). These receptors originate from an adult woman who had mild COVID-19 (a few samples of this study predate the infection). Cell type and time point are not known. The CDR3 runs from the conserved cysteine through the conserved F or W. A D gene is named only where the DNA matches it firmly. A row's size may be missing; if present it is once, few, many or a size class.

d_call,clone_size,cdr3_length,v_call,j_call,cdr3_aa,cdr3_nt
TRBD2,few,14,TRBV5-1,TRBJ2-7,CASSLFAGGYEQYF,TGCGCCAGCAGCTTGTTTGCGGGAGGCTACGAGCAGTACTTC
.,few,15,TRBV7-6,TRBJ2-5,CASSLYRGPEETQYF,TGTGCCAGCAGCCTTTACCGGGGCCCCGAAGAGACCCAGTACTTC
.,few,16,TRBV27,TRBJ2-2,CASSSWSEGDTGELFF,TGTGCCAGCAGTTCCTGGTCTGAAGGGGATACCGGGGAGCTGTTTTTT
.,few,14,TRBV19,TRBJ1-4,CASSILRVNEKLFF,TGTGCCAGTAGTATCCTCAGGGTTAATGAAAAACTGTTTTTT
TRBD1,.,17,TRBV3-1,TRBJ2-1,CASSKDPGQGAYNEQFF,TGTGCCAGTTCGAAAGACCCGGGACAGGGAGCCTACAATGAGCAGTTCTTC
.,few,14,TRBV29-1,TRBJ1-2,CSVDGVRARYGYTF,TGCAGCGTTGACGGAGTGAGGGCTCGCTATGGCTACACCTTC
.,.,14,TRBV7-8,TRBJ2-5,CASSFGDFQETQYF,TGTGCCAGCAGCTTCGGGGACTTCCAAGAGACCCAGTACTTC
TRBD1,.,15,TRBV10-3,TRBJ2-7,CAISRDRDKPYEQYF,TGTGCCATCAGCCGGGACAGGGATAAACCCTACGAGCAGTACTTC
.,.,15,TRBV5-1,TRBJ2-7,CASTLSGDFLYEQYF,TGCGCCAGCACTCTAAGTGGGGACTTCCTCTACGAGCAGTACTTC
.,.,15,TRBV2,TRBJ1-5,CASSEVRFLNQPQHF,TGTGCCAGCAGTGAAGTCCGCTTCCTAAATCAGCCCCAGCATTTT
TRBD1,.,14,TRBV19,TRBJ1-1,CASSKDRSNTEAFF,TGTGCCAGTAGTAAGGACAGGTCGAACACTGAAGCTTTCTTT
.,many,13,TRBV12-3/TRBV12-4,TRBJ2-1,CASRPLGENEQFF,TGTGCCAGCAGACCCCTAGGCGAGAATGAGCAGTTCTTC
TRBD2,.,17,TRBV12-3/TRBV12-4,TRBJ2-1,CASSLALELAGDNEQFF,TGTGCCAGCAGTTTAGCGCTCGAGTTAGCGGGAGACAATGAGCAGTTCTTC
.,.,17,TRBV5-1,TRBJ2-3,CASSLGGLSTSTDTQYF,TGCGCCAGCAGCTTGGGAGGCTTAAGTACTAGCACAGATACGCAGTATTTT
TRBD2,.,17,TRBV5-8,TRBJ2-5,CASSVGIRTSGQETQYF,TGTGCCAGCAGCGTGGGGATTAGGACTAGCGGACAAGAGACCCAGTACTTC